What follows is one T cell receptor (beta chain) and its context. The germline CDR1 and CDR2 sequences are KGHSH and LQKENI. CDR3 length: 14 residues. V gave up 3 bases and J gave up 6 bases, with 14 bases separating them. The time point here: newly diagnosed GD, antithyroid drugs for less than 3 months. RNA from PBMCs was the source of the TCR library. Arm-PCR of CDR3 regions and iRepertoire HTBI primers were the basis on which TCR beta libraries were built. MiXCR was run by TCRdb on the multiplex PCR reads, yielding one entry per CDR3 protein. The sample lists some 400,000 distinct CDR3 sequences; around 14% were seen once. This entry comes from a study of regulatory T cells in long-lasting Graves disease. The sample was also linked to a second study, of T cells in Graves' hyperthyroidism and ophthalmopathy. Per that study: When the TCR CDR3 underwent first-round RT-PCR, the HTBI primer set was used. Using 13 V-J features, a model discriminated ophthalmopathy from stable hyperthyroidism.

The sample was peripheral blood mononuclear cells (PBMCs), taken at new diagnosis, from a patient treated with antithyroid drugs. The gene calls are TRBV18 and TRBJ1-1; D unresolved. This receptor was identified in a woman under 40 with Graves disease. The DNA of the CDR3 is TGTGCCAGCTCACCGACCCCAATAGGGTCTGAAGCTTTCTTT. Translation gives CASSPTPIGSEAFF.